The 8 T cell receptor beta chains presented below share a single source sample, sequenced in a study of T cells in Graves' hyperthyroidism and ophthalmopathy. The source material, RNA transcripts, was used to amplify TCR beta CDR3 regions. HTBI primers drove first-round RT-PCR of the TCR CDR3. MiXCR, applied by TCRdb to the multiplex PCR reads, yields one record per CDR3 protein. The sample yields about 480,000 distinct CDR3 sequences, 22% seen once. The sample was blood. These receptors were taken from a woman aged 70-85 years with Graves' ophthalmopathy.

This clonotype was detected ten times or more. This chain connects TRBV28 to TRBJ2-1; 9 nucleotides line up with TRBD1. The CDR3 totals 15 residues. V lost 6 bases, J lost 5 bases, and 8 bases stayed unmatched. Germline CDR1 and CDR2: MDHEN and SYDVKM. CDR3 nucleotide sequence: TGTGCCAGCAGCACTCCGGGACAGGGCAACAATGAGCAGTTCTTC. Protein sequence: CASSTPGQGNNEQFF.

The V and J genes are TRBV27 and TRBJ1-2; 8 bases fit TRBD1. V was clipped by 0 bases and J by 8 bases; unmatched bases: 8. Germline values: CDR1 MNHEY, CDR2 SMNVEV (reference sequence). There are 15 residues in the CDR3. The CDR3 spells CASSLSSAGGGGYTF. DNA for the CDR3: TGTGCCAGCAGTTTATCGTCGGCAGGGGGCGGCGGCTACACCTTC.

The CDR3 loop is CASSAQNSPLHF. CDR3 coding DNA: TGTGCCAGCAGCGCACAGAATTCACCCCTCCACTTT. The chain carries TRBV7-9 and TRBJ1-6; no clear D gene. CDR1 and CDR2 from the germline V gene are SEHNR and FQNEAQ (reference sequence). Trimming removed 5 bases at V and 7 bases at J, with 6 bases between. The CDR3 length is 12 residues.

The chain recombines TRBV20-1 with TRBJ2-3, with D unclear. There are 11 residues in the CDR3. The germline V gene encodes CDR1 DFQATT and CDR2 SNEGSKA (reference sequence). V lost 4 bases to trimming and J lost 6 bases, with 8 bases between them. This CDR3 reads CSAKYVDTQYF. CDR3 nucleotide sequence: TGCAGTGCTAAATATGTGGATACGCAGTATTTT.

This clonotype was seen only a few times. One end of the junction does not line up with germline, which may come from a read error. The chain employs TRBV28 and TRBJ1-2, with TRBD1 as a possible D gene (5 bases). Per germline, CDR1 MDHEN and CDR2 SYDVKM. The CDR3 contains 16 residues. The CDR3 loop is CTSSLGPKGSVYGYTF. For the CDR3, the DNA is TGTACCAGCAGTTTGGGCCCTAAGGGGAGTGTCTATGGCTACACCTTC.

This clonotype was seen more than once but under ten times. This rearrangement joins TRBV10-2 to TRBJ2-7; TRBD1 matches 7 bases. Germline values: CDR1 WSHSY, CDR2 SAAADI. The CDR3 length is 15 residues. V shed 5 bases, J shed 7 bases, and the junction held 14 bases outside the gene matches. Here the CDR3 reads CASSFLGRGSWEQYF. DNA for the CDR3: TGCGCCAGCAGTTTTCTCGGCAGGGGGTCTTGGGAGCAGTACTTC.

This clonotype has more than one count but fewer than ten. The chain employs TRBV3-1 and TRBJ1-2, with D perhaps TRBD1 (6 bases). Germline loops: CDR1 LGHDT, CDR2 YNNKEL (reference sequence). The CDR3 has 15 amino acids. V shed 10 bases and J shed 7 bases, with 25 bases lying between them. CDR3 amino acids: CATTRSRGGVGGYTF. CDR3 in DNA: TGTGCCACCACTCGGTCCCGCGGGGGCGTGGGTGGCTACACCTTC. Complete variable domain (other parts from reference TRBV3-1 and TRBJ1-2): DTAVSQTPKYLVTQMGNDKSIKCEQNLGHDTMYWYKQDSKKFLKIMFSYNNKELIINETVPNRFSPKSPDKAHLNLHINSLELGDSAVYFCATTRSRGGVGGYTFGSGTRLTVV.

The chain links TRBV6-2 or TRBV6-3 to TRBJ2-2; D remains ambiguous. In germline, CDR1 is MNHEY, CDR2 SVGEGT. The CDR3 totals 18 residues. Trimming shortened V by 1 base and J by 3 bases, and 18 bases separated the two germline ends. CDR3 residues: CASSYLLYREVDTGELFF. CDR3 nucleotide sequence: TGTGCCAGCAGTTACTTGCTCTATCGCGAGGTCGACACCGGGGAGCTGTTTTTT.